This T cell receptor (beta chain) came from a study of regulatory T cells in long-lasting Graves disease. This CDR3 is built from 14 residues. Per the germline V gene, CDR1 is ENHRY and CDR2 is SYGVKD. V dropped 10 bases and J dropped 3; count of bases not matched to a gene: 7. With iRepertoire HTBI primers and Arm-PCR of CDR3 regions, TCR beta libraries were built. TCRdb re-analysed the multiplex PCR reads in MiXCR, keeping a single row per CDR3 protein. The table shows more than 400,000 distinct CDR3 sequences, with about 16% occurring only once. A few counts support this clonotype. The time point is: newly diagnosed GD, antithyroid drugs for less than 3 months. Researchers made the TCR library from RNA that was extracted from PBMCs. These data also formed part of another study, on T cells in Graves' hyperthyroidism and ophthalmopathy.

Specimen: peripheral blood mononuclear cells (PBMCs), collected at new diagnosis, from a patient treated with antithyroid drugs. This sequence was found in a man aged 40-49 years with Graves disease. The chain recombines TRBV10-3 with TRBJ2-7, with 12 bases lining up with TRBD1. The chain's CDR3 is CATLGQGASYEQYF. CDR3 in DNA: TGTGCCACGCTGGGACAGGGGGCCAGCTACGAGCAGTACTTC.